This T cell receptor beta chain stems from a study of CD8 T cells in Susac syndrome. When the RNA was reverse transcribed, random hexamers were used with an input of roughly 0.45 to 1 ug. immunoSEQ multiplex PCR amplified TCR beta CDR3 across 54 Vbeta, 13 Jbeta. TCRdb ran MiXCR on the immunoSEQ multiplex PCR reads and lists one entry per CDR3 protein. The sample carries more than 75,000 distinct CDR3 sequences, 85% to 95% recorded once. Controls comprised healthy donors matched for age and sex. Both CD4+ and CD8+ T cells were negatively isolated, and TEMRA cells underwent FACS enrichment. Germline V gives CDR1 SGHDT, CDR2 YYEEEE. The CDR3 length is 13 residues. The V end lost 4 bases, the J end lost 4 bases, and 12 bases lay between the germline ends.

The chain combines TRBV5-6 with TRBJ2-7, with a weak D call TRBD2 (5 bases). The specimen sequenced was CD8+ T cells from PBMCs. The clonotype comes from a human donor in good health. The CDR3 is CASSRGSFYEQYF. In nucleotides, the CDR3 is TGTGCCAGCAGCCGCGGGTCCTTTTACGAGCAGTACTTC.